This T cell receptor (beta chain) comes out of a study of beta chain features in type 1 diabetes. Study conclusions and caveats: The naive, central memory and Treg TCRB repertoires of patients appeared to be more similar to one another than those of healthy donors. Among all four CD4+ subsets, Type 1 diabetes patients had TCRB CDR3s that were moderately but significantly shorter. PCR could preferentially amplify shorter templates, alike in patients and controls.

This clone has just a few counts. Its target is not known. All of the isolated RNA was reverse transcribed, so expressed TCRB transcripts were sequenced. The table came from immunoSEQ multiplex PCR; TCRdb's copy has only in-frame clones and leaves some out. The repertoire holds around 690,000 clones, with approximately 13% as singletons. Sorting of CD4+ naive, central memory, regulatory and stem cell-like memory cells was performed via CD45RO/CCR7/CD25/CD127/CD95/CD27. This sequence was found in a man aged 25-40 years with type 1 diabetes. The specimen was naive CD4+ T cells from blood.

CDR3 coding DNA: TGTGCCAGCAGTTACCTTGCGGGAGAGACCCAGTACTTC. It specifies CASSYLAGETQYF. The chain has TRBV6-5 and TRBJ2-5; D might be TRBD2 (5 bases). Germline V gene lookup returns CDR1 MNHEY and CDR2 SVGAGI. The germline V and J ends were trimmed by 2 bases and 4 bases, with 8 bases remaining between them. This CDR3 comprises 13 residues.